This T cell receptor beta chain emerged from a study of blood T cell repertoires in COVID-19. In the study overall: Samples came from the United States, Italy and Spain, spanning acute and convalescent COVID-19. PBMCs, B-cell-depleted T cells, or T cells were the source of the cDNA or gDNA that made up the material.

Original processing notes: Reference gene primer amplification gave nucleated cell count estimates. Repertoires were generated with immunoSEQ multiplex PCR, while TCRdb's copy carries only in-frame clones and drops some. The V and J calls and clone size were taken over from that table, and D and trimming were inferred from the DNA. The sample lists about 280,000 clones; roughly 86% were seen once. The germline V and J ends were trimmed by 4 bases and 8 bases, with 14 bases remaining between them. The germline CDR1 and CDR2 sequences are MDHEN and SYDVKM. CDR3 length: 14 amino acids. The sequencing sample was made of peripheral blood. This sequence originates from a man in his forties with active or convalescent COVID-19. The V and J genes are TRBV28 and TRBJ1-4; D is uncertain. The chain's CDR3 is CASSSGMGREKLFF. In DNA form, the CDR3 reads TGTGCCAGCAGTTCGGGGATGGGAAGGGAAAAACTGTTTTTT.